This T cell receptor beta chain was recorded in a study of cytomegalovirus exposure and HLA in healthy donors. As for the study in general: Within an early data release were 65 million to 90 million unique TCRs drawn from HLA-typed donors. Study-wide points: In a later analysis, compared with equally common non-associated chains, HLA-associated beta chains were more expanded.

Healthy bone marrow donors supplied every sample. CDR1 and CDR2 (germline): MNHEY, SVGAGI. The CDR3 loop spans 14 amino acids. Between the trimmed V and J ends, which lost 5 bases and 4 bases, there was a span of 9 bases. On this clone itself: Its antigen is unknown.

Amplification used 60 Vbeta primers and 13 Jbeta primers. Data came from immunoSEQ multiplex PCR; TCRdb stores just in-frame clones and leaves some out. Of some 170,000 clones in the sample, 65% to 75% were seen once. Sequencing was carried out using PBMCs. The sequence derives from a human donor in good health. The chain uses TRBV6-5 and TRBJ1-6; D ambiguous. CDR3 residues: CASSLRGYNSPLHF. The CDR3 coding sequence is TGTGCCAGCAGTCTCCGGGGTTATAATTCACCCCTCCACTTT.